These 22 T cell receptor beta chains were all obtained from the same sample, sequenced in a study of blood T cell repertoires in COVID-19. TCRdb keeps only in-frame clones here, not all; method: immunoSEQ multiplex PCR. This table holds approximately 150,000 clones, approximately 77% found once. Sequencing was performed on PBMCs or T cells enriched from blood (not recorded which). The receptors originated from a man aged 60 to 75 who had recovered from COVID-19.

The J gene is TRBJ1-2, the V gene TRBV5-6, with D unclear. The V and J ends lost 3 bases and 0 bases respectively, with 6 bases between them. This CDR3 contains 13 residues. Per the germline V gene, CDR1 is SGHDT and CDR2 is YYEEEE. DNA for the CDR3: TGTGCCAGCAGCTCTATAGCTAACTATGGCTACACCTTC. It encodes CASSSIANYGYTF.

This clone has a single count. The rearrangement joins TRBV18 to TRBJ1-2, with a possible D match to TRBD1 (5 bases). This CDR3 spans 14 amino acids. V gave up 2 bases and J gave up 5 bases, with 12 bases separating them. Germline CDR1 and CDR2: KGHSH and LQKENI. The CDR3 DNA is TGTGCCAGCTCACCAATAGGGGAATGGTATGGCTACACCTTC. It translates to CASSPIGEWYGYTF.

The V gene is TRBV27, the J gene TRBJ2-1, with 7 bases identical to TRBD2. This CDR3 has 18 amino acids. Germline V lookup: CDR1 MNHEY, CDR2 SMNVEV (reference sequence). J gave up 0 bases and V 2 bases, and 10 bases lay outside the gene matches. This CDR3 reads CASSLRFSGVLSYNEQFF. The CDR3 DNA sequence: TGTGCCAGCAGTTTAAGGTTCAGCGGGGTGCTCTCCTACAATGAGCAGTTCTTC.

This sequence joins TRBV10-2 and TRBJ1-3; possibly TRBD1 for D (6 bases). Trimming took 7 bases from V and 1 from J, leaving 17 bases between them. Germline CDR1 WSHSY, CDR2 SAAADI. The CDR3 covers 16 residues. CDR3 region: CASNTGSPQSGNTIYF. CDR3 sequence (DNA): TGCGCCAGCAACACAGGGTCCCCCCAATCTGGAAACACCATATATTTT.

V and J are TRBV5-1 and TRBJ2-2; TRBD2 agrees at 8 bases. V lost 1 base and J lost 0; bases outside the gene matches: 8. The CDR3 totals 18 residues. Germline loops: CDR1 SGHRS, CDR2 YFSETQ. CDR3 bases: TGCGCCAGCAGCTTGCGCGGGGCGGGGGGCCCGAACACCGGGGAGCTGTTTTTT. Encoded protein: CASSLRGAGGPNTGELFF. The full variable domain, with the rest looked up from reference TRBV5-1 and TRBJ2-2, is KAGVTQTPRYLIKTRGQQVTLSCSPISGHRSVSWYQQTPGQGLQFLFEYFSETQRNKGNFPGRFSGRQFSNSRSEMNVSTLELGDSALYLCASSLRGAGGPNTGELFFGEGSRLTVL.

The chain joins TRBV29-1 to TRBJ2-3; 9 nucleotides line up with TRBD1. V was clipped by 4 bases and J by 0 bases; unmatched bases: 2. The CDR3 totals 14 residues. Per the germline V gene, CDR1 is SQVTM and CDR2 is ANQGSEA. This chain's CDR3 is CSVGDRASTDTQYF. CDR3 sequence (DNA): TGCAGCGTTGGGGACAGGGCTAGCACAGATACGCAGTATTTT.

J is TRBJ1-2 and V is TRBV28; TRBD1 might be the D (5 bases). The CDR3 sequence is 13 residues long. Germline V gene lookup returns CDR1 MDHEN and CDR2 SYDVKM. Trimming removed 3 bases from V and 5 bases from J, with 10 bases in between. CDR3 sequence: CASSFTGSYGYTF. The CDR3 nucleotides read TGTGCCAGCAGTTTTACAGGCTCTTATGGCTACACCTTC.

The CDR3 here is CSVTGTGVAETQYF. In DNA form, the CDR3 reads TGCAGCGTTACCGGGACAGGGGTCGCGGAGACCCAGTACTTC. The rearrangement links TRBV29-1 to TRBJ2-5; 10 bases fit TRBD1. Germline V gene data show CDR1 as SQVTM and CDR2 as ANQGSEA. After removal of 5 bases from V and 5 bases from J, the junction contained 8 bases not matched to a gene. The CDR3 covers 14 residues. The whole variable domain, filled in from reference TRBV29-1 and TRBJ2-5, reads SAVISQKPSRDICQRGTSLTIQCQVDSQVTMMFWYRQQPGQSLTLIATANQGSEATYESGFVIDKFPISRPNLTFSTLTVSNMSPEDSSIYLCSVTGTGVAETQYFGPGTRLLVL.

The J gene is TRBJ1-6, the V gene TRBV6-6, with a tentative D call TRBD1 (5 bases). Trimming shortened V by 10 bases and J by 10 bases, and 23 bases separated the two germline ends. The CDR3 is 15 residues long. CDR1 is MNHNY and CDR2 is SVGAGI in the germline V gene (reference sequence). The DNA of the CDR3 is TGTGCCACCCTCCCCTCCGGGCAGGGAGGCTCACCCCTCCACTTT. It specifies CATLPSGQGGSPLHF.

This clone appeared a few times. The CDR3 DNA reads TGTGCCATCAGGGGCGGTGGAGGCCTCGGGAGGAATGAAAAACTGTTTTTT. Translating it yields CAIRGGGGLGRNEKLFF. The V call is TRBV10-3, the J call TRBJ1-4; D unclear. This CDR3 has 17 amino acids. Trimming removed 6 bases at V and 5 bases at J, with 22 bases between. Germline CDR1 reads ENHRY; CDR2 reads SYGVKD.

This chain connects TRBV2 to TRBJ1-6; the match to TRBD1 covers 9 bases. The germline CDR1 and CDR2 sequences are SNHLY and FYNNEI. The CDR3 spans 14 residues. Trimming cost V 6 bases and J 10 bases; bases outside gene matches: 7. The CDR3 sequence is CASSVDRGNSPLHF. DNA of the CDR3: TGTGCCAGCAGCGTGGACAGGGGAAACTCACCCCTCCACTTT.

CDR3 DNA sequence: TGCGCCAGCAGCCACTCCGGTGGGCAGGGGGCCAACGTCCTGACTTTC. This translates into CASSHSGGQGANVLTF. The chain couples TRBV5-1 to TRBJ2-6; the D is unclear. Deletions cut 4 bases from V and 4 bases from J, with 15 bases between. Germline V gives CDR1 SGHRS, CDR2 YFSETQ. The CDR3 is 16 residues long.

The chain is built from TRBV19 and TRBJ1-2, with no clear D. Germline loops: CDR1 LNHDA, CDR2 SQIVND (reference sequence). CDR3 length: 13 residues. Trimming pared 6 bases from V and 4 bases from J, leaving 12 bases between. The chain's CDR3 is CASRGASGYGYTF. CDR3 sequence (DNA): TGTGCCAGTAGGGGCGCCTCCGGCTATGGCTACACCTTC.

The V and J genes are TRBV12-5 and TRBJ2-7; the match to TRBD2 covers 8 bases. The CDR3 has 15 amino acids. V shed 1 base and J 3 bases; nucleotides not matched to a gene: 5. The germline gives CDR1 LGHNT, CDR2 FRNRAP. The CDR3 coding sequence is TGTGCTAGTGGTTTGGCAAGCGGGAGAGGCTACGAGCAGTACTTC. Its translation is CASGLASGRGYEQYF.

This chain joins TRBV29-1 and TRBJ1-1; D unclear. This CDR3 region has 13 residues. Looked up from germline, CDR1 is SQVTM and CDR2 is ANQGSEA. The V and J ends lost 5 bases and 1 base respectively, with 11 bases between them. CDR3 coding DNA: TGCAGCGTTCAATTAACAGAGAACACTGAAGCTTTCTTT. Protein product: CSVQLTENTEAFF.

The chain couples TRBV7-2 to TRBJ2-3; a weak D match, TRBD2 (6 bases). This CDR3 spans 15 amino acids. CDR1 SGHTA and CDR2 FQGNSA come from the germline V gene. Trimming cost V 0 bases and J 0 bases, with 7 bases left between them. The CDR3 is CASSLARGSTDTQYF. The CDR3 DNA follows: TGTGCCAGCAGCTTAGCGCGGGGTAGCACAGATACGCAGTATTTT.

The V gene is TRBV28, the J gene TRBJ1-5; 9 bases are shared with TRBD1. Germline CDR1 reads MDHEN; CDR2 reads SYDVKM. The CDR3 sequence is 12 residues long. The V segment lost 10 bases and the J segment 5 bases; nucleotides outside the gene matches: 3. The CDR3 spells CANGQGHQPQHF. CDR3 sequence (DNA): TGTGCCAACGGACAGGGGCATCAGCCCCAGCATTTT.

The chain joins TRBV28 to TRBJ1-4; 9 bases agree with TRBD1. The CDR3 is 16 amino acids. Germline CDR1 MDHEN, CDR2 SYDVKM. The ends lost 2 bases at V and 8 bases at J; junction bases unmatched: 9. CDR3 region: CASSLGAGQGEEKLFF. In DNA, the CDR3 is TGTGCCAGCAGTTTAGGCGCGGGACAGGGTGAAGAAAAACTGTTTTTT.

The chain recombines TRBV10-3 with TRBJ2-6; 7 bases agree with TRBD1. J gave up 2 bases and V 8 bases, and 0 bases lay outside the gene matches. The CDR3 totals 13 residues. CDR1 is ENHRY, CDR2 SYGVKD, per germline. In DNA, the CDR3 is TGTGCCATCCAGGGGGCTGGGGCCAACGTCCTGACTTTC. This sequence encodes CAIQGAGANVLTF.

This chain joins TRBV30 and TRBJ2-6; no reliable D call. The length of the CDR3 is 14 residues. V was clipped by 8 bases and J by 0 bases, with 11 bases between them. The germline gives CDR1 GTSNPN, CDR2 SVGIG (reference sequence). CDR3 residues: CAGRAPSGANVLTF. The CDR3 nucleotides are TGTGCCGGGCGAGCTCCCTCTGGGGCCAACGTCCTGACTTTC.

The chain uses TRBV11-3 and TRBJ2-1; 9 nucleotides match TRBD1. The CDR3 is made up of 15 amino acids. Trimming took 5 bases from V and 2 from J; bases not matched to a gene: 4. The germline V gene has CDR1 SGHNT and CDR2 YENEEA. As DNA, the CDR3 is TGTGCCAGCAGCCCGGACAGGGGAACCTACAATGAGCAGTTCTTC. This translates into CASSPDRGTYNEQFF.

The chain uses TRBV19 and TRBJ2-1; 11 bases agree with TRBD2. The length of the CDR3 is 19 residues. V lost 3 bases and J lost 0; bases outside the gene matches: 10. The germline V gene has CDR1 LNHDA and CDR2 SQIVND (reference sequence). CDR3 sequence (DNA): TGTGCCAGTAGTATGAGACTAGCGGGACCTTCCAGCTCCTACAATGAGCAGTTCTTC. Amino acids: CASSMRLAGPSSSYNEQFF. Full variable domain (rest looked up from reference TRBV19 and TRBJ2-1): DGGITQSPKYLFRKEGQNVTLSCEQNLNHDAMYWYRQDPGQGLRLIYYSQIVNDFQKGDIAEGYSVSREKKESFPLTVTSAQKNPTAFYLCASSMRLAGPSSSYNEQFFGPGTRLTVL.